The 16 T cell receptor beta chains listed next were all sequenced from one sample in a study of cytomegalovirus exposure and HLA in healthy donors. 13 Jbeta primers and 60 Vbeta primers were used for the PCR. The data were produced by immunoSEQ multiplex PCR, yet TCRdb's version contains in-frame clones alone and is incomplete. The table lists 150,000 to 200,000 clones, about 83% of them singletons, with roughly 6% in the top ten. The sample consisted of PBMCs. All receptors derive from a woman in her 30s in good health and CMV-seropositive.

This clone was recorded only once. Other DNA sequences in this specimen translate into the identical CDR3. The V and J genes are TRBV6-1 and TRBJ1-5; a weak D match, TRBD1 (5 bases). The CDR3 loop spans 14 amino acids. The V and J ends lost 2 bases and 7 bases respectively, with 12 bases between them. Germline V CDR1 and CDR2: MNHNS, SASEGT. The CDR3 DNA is TGTGCCAGCAGTGAACCGACAGCCGACCAGCCCCAGCATTTT. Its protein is CASSEPTADQPQHF.

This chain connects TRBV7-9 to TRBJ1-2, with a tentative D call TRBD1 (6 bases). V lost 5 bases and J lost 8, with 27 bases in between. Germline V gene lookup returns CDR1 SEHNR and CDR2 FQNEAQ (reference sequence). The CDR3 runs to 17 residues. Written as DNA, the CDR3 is TGTGCCAGCAGCACCACCCCAAGAGGGAACAGGGAGGGGGGCTACACCTTC. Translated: CASSTTPRGNREGGYTF.

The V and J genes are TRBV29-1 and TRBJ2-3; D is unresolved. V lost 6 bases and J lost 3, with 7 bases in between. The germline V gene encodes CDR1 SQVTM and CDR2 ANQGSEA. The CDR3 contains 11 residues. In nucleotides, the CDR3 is TGCAGCGTGGAGAGGACAGATACGCAGTATTTT. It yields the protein CSVERTDTQYF.

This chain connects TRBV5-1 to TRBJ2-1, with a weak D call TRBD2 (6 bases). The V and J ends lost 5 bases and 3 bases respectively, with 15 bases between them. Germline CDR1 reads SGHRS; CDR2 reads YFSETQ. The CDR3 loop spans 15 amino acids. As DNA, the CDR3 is TGCGCCAGCAGTCGCCCGGGGGAACTCTACAATGAGCAGTTCTTC. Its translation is CASSRPGELYNEQFF.

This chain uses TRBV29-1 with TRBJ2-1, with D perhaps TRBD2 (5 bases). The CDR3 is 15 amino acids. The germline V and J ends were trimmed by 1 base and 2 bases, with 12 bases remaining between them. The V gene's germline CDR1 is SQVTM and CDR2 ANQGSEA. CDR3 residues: CSVEGSLDPYNEQFF. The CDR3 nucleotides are TGCAGCGTTGAAGGGTCACTAGATCCCTACAATGAGCAGTTCTTC.

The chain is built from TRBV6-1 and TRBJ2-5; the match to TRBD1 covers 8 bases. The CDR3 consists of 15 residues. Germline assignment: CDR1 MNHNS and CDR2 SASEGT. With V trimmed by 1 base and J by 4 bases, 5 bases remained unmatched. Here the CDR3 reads CASSEEDRVRETQYF. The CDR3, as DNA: TGTGCCAGCAGTGAAGAGGACAGGGTACGAGAGACCCAGTACTTC.

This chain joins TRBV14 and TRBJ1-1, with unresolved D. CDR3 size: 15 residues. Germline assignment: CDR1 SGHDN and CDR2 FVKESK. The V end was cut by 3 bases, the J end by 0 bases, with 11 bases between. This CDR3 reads CASSQRRPLNTEAFF. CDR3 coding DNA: TGTGCCAGCAGCCAGAGGCGGCCTTTGAACACTGAAGCTTTCTTT.

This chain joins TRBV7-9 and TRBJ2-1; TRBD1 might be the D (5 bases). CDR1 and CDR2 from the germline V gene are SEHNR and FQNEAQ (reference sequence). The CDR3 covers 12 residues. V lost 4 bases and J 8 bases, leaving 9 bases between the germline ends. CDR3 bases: TGTGCCAGCAGCTCCCAAGGGGATGAGCAGTTCTTC. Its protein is CASSSQGDEQFF.

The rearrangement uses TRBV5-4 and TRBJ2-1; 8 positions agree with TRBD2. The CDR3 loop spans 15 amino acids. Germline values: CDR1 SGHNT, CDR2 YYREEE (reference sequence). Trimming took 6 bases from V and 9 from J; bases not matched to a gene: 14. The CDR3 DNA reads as TGTGCCAGCAACAAGCCCGGGACTAGGGAGTCTGAGCAGTTCTTC. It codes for CASNKPGTRESEQFF. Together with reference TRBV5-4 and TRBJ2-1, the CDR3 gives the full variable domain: ETGVTQSPTHLIKTRGQQVTLRCSSQSGHNTVSWYQQALGQGPQFIFQYYREEENGRGNFPPRFSGLQFPNYSSELNVNALELDDSALYLCASNKPGTRESEQFFGPGTRLTVL.

The CDR3 bases are TGTGCCAGTAGTATCGGGTCCGGCAGGGTCAACACTGAAGCTTTCTTT. Encoded protein: CASSIGSGRVNTEAFF. J is TRBJ1-1 and V is TRBV19; D may be TRBD1 (5 bases). Germline lookup yields CDR1 LNHDA and CDR2 SQIVND (reference sequence). The CDR3 covers 16 residues. V dropped 3 bases and J dropped 2 bases, with 16 bases sitting between them.

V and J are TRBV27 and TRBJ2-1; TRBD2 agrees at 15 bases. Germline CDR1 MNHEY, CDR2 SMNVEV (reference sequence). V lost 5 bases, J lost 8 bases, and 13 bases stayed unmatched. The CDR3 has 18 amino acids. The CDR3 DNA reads TGTGCCAGCAGTCTAGCTCCATCGGGACTAGCGGGAGGAGATGAGCAGTTCTTC. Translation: CASSLAPSGLAGGDEQFF.

This chain's CDR3 is CASSLIQRSYTGELFF. The CDR3 coding sequence is TGTGCCAGCAGCTTAATCCAGCGGAGCTACACCGGGGAGCTGTTTTTT. The rearrangement links TRBV11-2 to TRBJ2-2; D might be TRBD2 (5 bases). The CDR3 runs 16 residues. Germline V gene data show CDR1 as SGHAT and CDR2 as FQNNGV. Trimming pared 2 bases from V and 3 bases from J, leaving 13 bases between.

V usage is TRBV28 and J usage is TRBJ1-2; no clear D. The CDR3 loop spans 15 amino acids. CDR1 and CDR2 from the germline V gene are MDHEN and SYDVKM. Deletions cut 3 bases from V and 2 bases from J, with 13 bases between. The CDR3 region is CASSFGGNSNYGYTF. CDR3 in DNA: TGTGCCAGCAGTTTTGGAGGGAATTCGAACTATGGCTACACCTTC.

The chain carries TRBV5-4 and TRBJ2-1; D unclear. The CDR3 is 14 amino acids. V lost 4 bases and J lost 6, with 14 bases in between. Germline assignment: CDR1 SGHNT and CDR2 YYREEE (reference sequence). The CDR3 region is CASSEWLVVNEQFF. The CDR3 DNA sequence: TGTGCCAGCAGCGAATGGTTAGTCGTCAATGAGCAGTTCTTC.

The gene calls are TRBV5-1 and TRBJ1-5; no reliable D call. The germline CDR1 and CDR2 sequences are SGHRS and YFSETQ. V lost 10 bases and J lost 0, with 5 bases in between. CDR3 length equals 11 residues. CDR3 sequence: CAQLSNQPQHF. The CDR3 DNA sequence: TGCGCCCAACTTAGCAATCAGCCCCAGCATTTT.

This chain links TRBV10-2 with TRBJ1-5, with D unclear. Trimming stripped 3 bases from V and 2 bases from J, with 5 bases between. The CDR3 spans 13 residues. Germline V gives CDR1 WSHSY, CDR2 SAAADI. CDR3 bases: TGCGCCAGCAGTGACGGGGGCAATCAGCCCCAGCATTTT. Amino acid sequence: CASSDGGNQPQHF.